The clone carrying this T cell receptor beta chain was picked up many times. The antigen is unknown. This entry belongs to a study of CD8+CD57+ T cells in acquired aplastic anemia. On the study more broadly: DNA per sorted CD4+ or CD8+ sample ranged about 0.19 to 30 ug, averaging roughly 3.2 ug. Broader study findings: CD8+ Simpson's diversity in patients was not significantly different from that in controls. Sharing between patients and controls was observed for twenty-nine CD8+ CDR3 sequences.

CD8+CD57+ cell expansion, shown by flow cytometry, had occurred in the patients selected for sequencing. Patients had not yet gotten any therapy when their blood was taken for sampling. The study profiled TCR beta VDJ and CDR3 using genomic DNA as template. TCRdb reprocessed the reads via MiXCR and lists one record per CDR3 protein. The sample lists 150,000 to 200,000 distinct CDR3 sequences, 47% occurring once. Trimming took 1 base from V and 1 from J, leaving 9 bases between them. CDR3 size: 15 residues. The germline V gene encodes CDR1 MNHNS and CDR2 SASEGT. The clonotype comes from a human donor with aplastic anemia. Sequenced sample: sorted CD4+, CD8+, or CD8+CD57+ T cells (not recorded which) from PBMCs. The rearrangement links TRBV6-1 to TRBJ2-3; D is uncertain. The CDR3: CASSEGSAGTDTQYF. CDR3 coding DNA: TGTGCCAGCAGTGAAGGGTCGGCAGGCACAGATACGCAGTATTTT.